This T cell receptor (beta chain) was sequenced during a study of T cell changes during pregnancy in multiple sclerosis (dated by TCRdb to the late 2010s). Regarding the study in general: Changes in the T cell repertoire over the course of pregnancy were examined in this study in women with multiple sclerosis.

Including cysteine and phenylalanine, the CDR3 has 15 amino acids. Only CDR3 DNA is held: 45 bases, read in frame from base 1. According to the germline V gene, CDR1 reads SGHDT and CDR2 reads YYEEEE. Trimming removed 5 bases from V and 0 bases from J, leaving 14 bases between the germline ends. Libraries were made using the immunoSEQ multiplex PCR assay. TCRdb obtained this table from immuneACCESS and retained in-frame rearrangements with V and J assigned. These tables miss some clones; where compared with another copy, unresolved V genes account for less than half of the shortfall, and the remainder is unexplained. The sample records tens of thousands of clones, 94% of which are singletons. Around 0.47% of the sample lies in the top ten. Turning to this clone: It lacks a known antigen. No base quality values were provided; no much bigger clone lies one nucleotide off.

Material: CD4+ T cells from peripheral blood mononuclear cells, obtained in the first trimester of pregnancy. The receptor chain draws on TRBV5-6 and TRBJ1-1; the D gene lacks a confident call. This TCR derives from a female donor with multiple sclerosis, enrolled in a pregnancy study. The nucleotide sequence is TGTGCCAGCAGTTTTGGCGGGATCATGAACACTGAAGCTTTCTTT. The resulting protein is CASSFGGIMNTEAFF. Reference TRBV5-6 and TRBJ1-1 proteins supply the regions before and after the CDR3; the full variable domain is: DAGVTQSPTHLIKTRGQQVTLRCSPKSGHDTVSWYQQALGQGPQFIFQYYEEEERQRGNFPDRFSGHQFPNYSSELNVNALLLGDSALYLCASSFGGIMNTEAFFGQGTRLTVV.